These T cell receptor beta chains were read from a single sample in a study of control samples from healthy donors and cancer patients. The repertoire was sequenced with immunoSEQ multiplex PCR; TCRdb's copy has only in-frame clones and lacks some. The sample carries 100,000 to 150,000 clones, roughly 91% recorded once. The sequenced sample was blood. These receptors all come from a man between 40 and 49 years old in good health. Each CDR3 is given with its conserved first and last residue. Fields, in order: V gene, J gene, D gene, clone size, CDR3 protein, CDR3 DNA. The D gene is left open where the match is weak. Size values are once, few and many counts, or a class for expanded clones, and some rows have none.

>TRBV7-2|TRBJ2-7|NA|NA
CASSLDQLRLQYF
TGTGCCAGCAGCTTAGACCAACTTCGGTTGCAGTACTTC
>TRBV11-3|TRBJ2-6|TRBD2|NA
CASSRDYSSGANVLTF
TGTGCCAGCAGCCGGGACTACAGCTCTGGGGCCAACGTCCTGACTTTC
>TRBV5-1|TRBJ1-1|NA|NA
CASSLAGQRGNTEAFF
TGCGCCAGCAGCTTGGCCGGGCAGAGGGGGAATACTGAAGCTTTCTTT
>TRBV6-6|TRBJ2-6|NA|NA
CASSDPGTGANVLTF
TGTGCCAGCAGTGACCCGGGAACTGGGGCCAACGTCCTGACTTTC
>TRBV18|TRBJ2-1|TRBD1|NA
CASSGQGYNEQFF
TGTGCCAGCTCGGGACAGGGATACAATGAGCAGTTCTTC
>TRBV18|TRBJ2-1|NA|NA
CASSDGHTPYNEQFF
TGTGCCAGCTCAGATGGACATACTCCGTACAATGAGCAGTTCTTC
>TRBV10-2|TRBJ2-2|TRBD2|NA
CASSLLAGDTGELFF
TGCGCCAGCAGTCTATTAGCGGGGGACACCGGGGAGCTGTTTTTT
>TRBV18|TRBJ2-7|TRBD2|NA
CASSRASGGGSSYEQYF
TGTGCCAGCTCACGGGCCAGCGGGGGGGGAAGCTCCTACGAGCAGTACTTC
>TRBV15|TRBJ1-4|TRBD1|NA
CATSRERTGQASNEKLFF
TGTGCCACCAGCAGAGAAAGGACAGGACAGGCGTCTAATGAAAAACTGTTTTTT
>TRBV7-8|TRBJ1-5|NA|NA
CASSLVGAVGNQPQHF
TGTGCCAGCAGCTTAGTAGGGGCGGTTGGGAATCAGCCCCAGCATTTT
>TRBV5-7|TRBJ2-5|TRBD1|NA
CASSPPGQVPYRETQYF
TGTGCCAGCAGCCCCCCGGGACAGGTACCTTATAGGGAGACCCAGTACTTC
>TRBV7-6|TRBJ2-3|NA|NA
CASRYTRLEHTDTQYF
TGTGCCAGCAGGTATACTAGACTAGAACACACAGATACGCAGTATTTT
>TRBV27|TRBJ1-2|NA|NA
CASSGGGYSGYTF
TGTGCCAGCAGTGGTGGGGGCTACTCAGGCTACACCTTC
>TRBV6-5|TRBJ1-3|TRBD1|NA
CASSPDRGRNTIYF
TGTGCCAGCAGCCCCGACAGGGGAAGAAACACCATATATTTT
>TRBV25-1|TRBJ1-6|NA|once
CASRGPGTGTNYSPLHF
TGTGCCAGCAGGGGGCCGGGCACCGGGACGAATTATTCACCCCTCCACTTT
>TRBV6-5|TRBJ1-3|NA|NA
CASSFLGNTIYF
TGTGCCAGCAGTTTTCTAGGAAACACCATATATTTT
>TRBV2|TRBJ2-3|NA|NA
CASSPGGGDTQYF
TGTGCCAGCAGCCCGGGTGGTGGAGATACGCAGTATTTT
>TRBV29-1|TRBJ2-3|NA|NA
CSQPGTDTQYF
TGCAGCCAACCGGGCACAGATACGCAGTATTTT
>TRBV7-2|TRBJ2-1|TRBD1|NA
CASSLAAGTGGHNEQFF
TGTGCCAGCAGCTTAGCGGCCGGGACAGGGGGCCACAATGAGCAGTTCTTC
>TRBV25-1|TRBJ2-3|NA|NA
CASSELGGATDTQYF
TGTGCCAGCAGTGAACTGGGGGGGGCAACAGATACGCAGTATTTT
>TRBV6-1|TRBJ1-2|TRBD1|NA
CASSEQRGLYGYTF
TGTGCCAGCAGTGAGCAGAGGGGGCTCTATGGCTACACCTTC
>TRBV19|TRBJ1-1|NA|NA
CATNSSRNTEAFF
TGTGCCACTAATAGTAGCCGGAACACTGAAGCTTTCTTT
>TRBV9|TRBJ1-1|NA|NA
CASSGRGGVNTEAFF
TGTGCCAGCAGCGGCCGGGGGGGAGTGAACACTGAAGCTTTCTTT
>TRBV7-3|TRBJ2-2|NA|NA
CASSWVQGGELFF
TGTGCCAGCAGCTGGGTCCAGGGCGGGGAGCTGTTTTTT
>TRBV6-1|TRBJ1-1|TRBD1|once
CASSEHRARGKAFF
TGTGCCAGCAGTGAGCATAGAGCCAGGGGGAAAGCTTTCTTT
>TRBV21-1|TRBJ2-7|NA|few
CASTLGLALNYEQYF
TGTGCCAGCACCCTAGGACTAGCGCTAAACTACGAGCAGTACTTC
>TRBV2|TRBJ2-7|NA|once
CASSDTAGRQTSSYEQYF
TGTGCCAGCAGTGACACCGCGGGGCGGCAGACTAGCTCCTACGAGCAGTACTTC
>TRBV7-7|TRBJ2-1|TRBD2|NA
CASSKTSASYNEQFF
TGTGCCAGCAGCAAGACTAGCGCCTCCTACAATGAGCAGTTCTTC
>TRBV5-1|TRBJ2-7|TRBD1|NA
CASSPRSSGGYEQYF
TGCGCCAGCAGCCCCCGTTCCTCAGGGGGCTACGAGCAGTACTTC
>TRBV18|TRBJ2-6|TRBD1|few
CATSSSGGSSGANVLTF
TGTGCCACCAGTTCCTCAGGGGGAAGCTCTGGGGCCAACGTCCTGACTTTC
>TRBV7-6|TRBJ1-1|NA|once
CASSSGARMNTEAFF
TGTGCCAGCAGCTCGGGGGCGCGGATGAACACTGAAGCTTTCTTT
>TRBV9|TRBJ2-3|TRBD2|NA
CASSVAASGGYTDTQYF
TGTGCCAGCAGCGTAGCCGCTAGCGGGGGGTACACAGATACGCAGTATTTT
>TRBV11-3|TRBJ1-1|NA|NA
CASSLGPRREAFF
TGTGCCAGCAGCTTAGGGCCGCGGAGAGAAGCTTTCTTT
>TRBV14|TRBJ1-1|NA|NA
CASSRGQNTEAFF
TGTGCCAGCAGCCGGGGACAGAACACTGAAGCTTTCTTT
>TRBV9|TRBJ2-1|TRBD1|NA
CASSVEGASYNEQFF
TGTGCCAGCAGCGTAGAGGGGGCATCCTACAATGAGCAGTTCTTC
>TRBV21-1|TRBJ1-1|NA|NA
CARLRRSYAEAFF
TGTGCCAGACTTAGGAGAAGTTACGCTGAAGCTTTCTTT
>TRBV18|TRBJ2-5|NA|NA
CASSLGAQETQYF
TGTGCCAGCTCACTGGGGGCCCAAGAGACCCAGTACTTC
>TRBV3-1/TRBV3-2|TRBJ2-3|TRBD2|few
CASSQESSLAGTYF
TGTGCCAGCAGCCAAGAGTCCTCCCTAGCGGGGACATATTTT
>TRBV5-6|TRBJ2-3|TRBD2|NA
CASSLWTSGGRGDTQYF
TGTGCCAGCAGCTTGTGGACTAGCGGGGGTCGGGGAGATACGCAGTATTTT
>TRBV5-6|TRBJ2-7|NA|many
CASSSRGVVEQYF
TGTGCCAGCAGCTCTCGGGGAGTCGTCGAGCAGTACTTC
>TRBV25-1|TRBJ1-3|NA|NA
CASSEAGLRGNTIYF
TGTGCCAGCAGTGAGGCGGGACTTAGGGGAAACACCATATATTTT
>TRBV2|TRBJ2-5|TRBD2|NA
CASSRGGGETQYF
TGTGCCAGCAGTCGTGGGGGGGGAGAGACCCAGTACTTC